These 9 T cell receptor beta chains came from one sample sequenced in a study of PD-L1 blockade in urothelial cancer. Profiling relied on immunoSEQ multiplex PCR, and the TCRdb table lists in-frame clones only, not all of them. The repertoire holds about 56,000 clones, with around 84% as singletons. The sequencing here drew on PBMCs, taken around atezolizumab (anti-PD-L1) treatment. The receptors were sampled from a man aged 45-60 years with urothelial cancer.

The rearrangement links TRBV5-4 to TRBJ1-2, with 9 bases fitting TRBD1. The CDR3 is made up of 14 amino acids. CDR1 and CDR2 (germline): SGHNT, YYREEE (reference sequence). The ends lost 4 bases at V and 3 bases at J; junction bases unmatched: 4. The CDR3 nucleotides are TGTGCCAGCAGCGAAAGGACAGGGGACTATGGCTACACCTTC. This translates into CASSERTGDYGYTF.

This rearrangement joins TRBV18 to TRBJ2-6; D perhaps matches TRBD2 (5 bases). The CDR3 totals 17 residues. From germline, CDR1 is KGHSH and CDR2 LQKENI. Between the trimmed V and J ends, which lost 0 bases and 2 bases, there was a span of 11 bases. CDR3 coding DNA: TGTGCCAGCTCACCACCGACTACTACACCTGGGGCCAACGTCCTGACTTTC. It encodes CASSPPTTTPGANVLTF.

This clone was detected a few times. The gene calls are TRBV19 and TRBJ1-5; TRBD1 aligns across 7 bases. The junction had 7 bases not matched to a gene; V was cut back by 7 bases and J by 7 bases. The CDR3 totals 13 residues. In germline, CDR1 is LNHDA, CDR2 SQIVND (reference sequence). CDR3 bases: TGTGCCAGTAATTTACAGGGGATGCAGCCCCAGCATTTT. This codes for CASNLQGMQPQHF.

The chain links TRBV14 to TRBJ1-5; 8 nucleotides line up with TRBD1. CDR1 SGHDN and CDR2 FVKESK come from the germline V gene. The ends lost 4 bases at V and 6 bases at J; junction bases unmatched: 5. This CDR3 comprises 14 residues. The CDR3 region has the DNA TGTGCCAGCAGCCGGACAGGGAGTTTTCAGCCCCAGCATTTT. It is translated as CASSRTGSFQPQHF.

The chain couples TRBV15 to TRBJ2-7, with 8 bases that match TRBD2. The CDR3 has 15 amino acids. Unmatched junction bases numbered 8, after V lost 1 base and J lost 6 bases. Germline lookup yields CDR1 LNHNV and CDR2 YYDKDF (reference sequence). CDR3 nucleotides: TGTGCCACCAGCAGAGGAGGAGCGGGAGCGAGCGAGCAGTACTTC. Amino acid sequence: CATSRGGAGASEQYF.

This clone came up a few times. The chain links TRBV7-9 to TRBJ2-7; the match to TRBD1 covers 8 bases. Germline CDR1 SEHNR, CDR2 FQNEAQ (reference sequence). J lost 2 bases, V lost 6 bases, and 6 bases had no gene match. The CDR3 is made up of 14 amino acids. The DNA for the CDR3 is TGTGCCAGCAGTTCCGGGACAGGCACCTACGAGCAGTACTTC. Translated, it gives CASSSGTGTYEQYF.

The rearrangement uses TRBV6-1 and TRBJ2-7, with 7 bases identical to TRBD2. Germline CDR1 reads MNHNS; CDR2 reads SASEGT. CDR3 length equals 13 residues. V shed 7 bases and J 6 bases; nucleotides not matched to a gene: 9. CDR3 residues: CASKGSGGGEQYF. Here the CDR3 DNA reads TGTGCCAGCAAGGGGTCGGGGGGTGGCGAGCAGTACTTC.

This clone appeared a few times. This chain connects TRBV5-1 to TRBJ1-6; D remains ambiguous. V lost 3 bases and J lost 0, with 10 bases in between. Germline V gives CDR1 SGHRS, CDR2 YFSETQ. The CDR3 spans 16 residues. In DNA, the CDR3 is TGCGCCAGCAGCTCCCGAGCGGACTCCTATAATTCACCCCTCCACTTT. It codes for CASSSRADSYNSPLHF. The variable domain in full, with the rest retrieved from reference TRBV5-1 and TRBJ1-6, is KAGVTQTPRYLIKTRGQQVTLSCSPISGHRSVSWYQQTPGQGLQFLFEYFSETQRNKGNFPGRFSGRQFSNSRSEMNVSTLELGDSALYLCASSSRADSYNSPLHFGNGTRLTVT.

This clone was detected only a few times. One junction end does not reproduce the germline sequence, and a read error may be involved. This chain links TRBV7-7 with TRBJ2-1; D is perhaps TRBD2 (6 bases). In germline, CDR1 is SSHAT, CDR2 FNYEAQ (reference sequence). This CDR3 spans 15 amino acids. The CDR3 loop is CASSFGNSGTNEQFF. CDR3 coding DNA: TGTGCTAGCAGCTTCGGTAATAGCGGAACAAATGAGCAGTTCTTC.